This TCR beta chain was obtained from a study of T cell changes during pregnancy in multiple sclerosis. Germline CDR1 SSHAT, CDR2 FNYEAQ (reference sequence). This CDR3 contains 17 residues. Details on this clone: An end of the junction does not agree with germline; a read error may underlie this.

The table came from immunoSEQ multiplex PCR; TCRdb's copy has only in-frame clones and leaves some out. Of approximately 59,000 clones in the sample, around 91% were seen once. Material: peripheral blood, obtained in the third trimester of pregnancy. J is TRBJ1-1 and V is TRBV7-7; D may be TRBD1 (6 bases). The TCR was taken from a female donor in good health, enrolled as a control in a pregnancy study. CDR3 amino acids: CASRSTPGGGLRTEAFF. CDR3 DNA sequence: TGTGCTAGCAGGTCTACGCCTGGGGGCGGATTAAGGACTGAAGCTTTCTTT.